Here is one T cell receptor (beta chain) with its context. At one end the junction does not follow the germline gene, possibly because of a read error. Other DNA sequences in the sample encode the same CDR3. This sample is part of a study of shared clonotypes between healthy human individuals. Germline V gene lookup returns CDR1 SEHNR and CDR2 FQNEAQ (reference sequence). The CDR3 length is 13 residues. All donors were Caucasian adults living in Nashville, Tennessee. Clones were read by immunoSEQ multiplex PCR, and TCRdb kept only the in-frame ones, dropping some. This sample has hundreds of thousands of clones, with roughly 73% found just once.

J is TRBJ1-2 and V is TRBV7-9; D gene unclear. Sequencing was carried out using memory CD4+ T cells sorted from blood. Subset reported: CD45RA-negative fraction. This clonotype was obtained from a woman aged 25 to 45 in good health. CDR3 coding DNA: TGTGCCAGCAGCTTAGATGTCAGAGGCGGCTACACTTTC. Translating it yields CASSLDVRGGYTF.